This TCR beta chain was sequenced during a study of blood T cell repertoires in COVID-19. The CDR3 length is 16 residues. Trimming took 6 bases from V and 4 from J; bases not matched to a gene: 12. CDR1 and CDR2 (germline): SGHRS, YFSETQ. The protocol was immunoSEQ multiplex PCR, while the TCRdb copy is restricted to in-frame clones and leaves out a portion. Of under 95,000 clones listed, 79% are singletons. The clonotype comes from a man between 65 and 85 years old with acute or convalescent COVID-19. Sequencing was performed on peripheral blood. The rearrangement links TRBV5-1 to TRBJ2-2; 7 nucleotides align to TRBD2. Written as DNA, the CDR3 is TGCGCCAGCACCCCGAGCGCGGGGGACCCCACCGGGGAGCTGTTTTTT. Translation gives CASTPSAGDPTGELFF.